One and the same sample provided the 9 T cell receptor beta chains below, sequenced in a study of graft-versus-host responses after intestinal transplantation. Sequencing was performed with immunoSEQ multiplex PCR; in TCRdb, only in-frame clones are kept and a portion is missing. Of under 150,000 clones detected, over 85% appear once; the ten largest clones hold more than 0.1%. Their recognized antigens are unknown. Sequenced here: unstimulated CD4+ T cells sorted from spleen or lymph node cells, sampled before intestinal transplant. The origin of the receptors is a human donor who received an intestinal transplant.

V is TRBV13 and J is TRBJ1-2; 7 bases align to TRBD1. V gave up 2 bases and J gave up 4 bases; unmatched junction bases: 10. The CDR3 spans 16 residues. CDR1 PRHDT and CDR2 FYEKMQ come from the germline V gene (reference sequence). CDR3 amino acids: CASSLNTAGGGYGYTF. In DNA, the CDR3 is TGTGCCAGCAGCTTAAACACGGCAGGGGGAGGCTATGGCTACACCTTC.

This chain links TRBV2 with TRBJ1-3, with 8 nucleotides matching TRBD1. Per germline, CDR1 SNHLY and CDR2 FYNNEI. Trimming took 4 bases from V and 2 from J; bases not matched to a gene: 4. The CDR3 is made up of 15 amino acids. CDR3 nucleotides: TGTGCCAGCAGTGCTTCCAGGGGGCCTGGAAACACCATATATTTT. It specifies CASSASRGPGNTIYF.

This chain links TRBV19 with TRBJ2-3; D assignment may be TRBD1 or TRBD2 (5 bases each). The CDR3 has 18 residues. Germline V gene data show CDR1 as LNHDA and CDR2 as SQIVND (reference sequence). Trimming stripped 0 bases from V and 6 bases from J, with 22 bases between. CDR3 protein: CASSIDLFTQGQRDTQYF. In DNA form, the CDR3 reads TGTGCCAGTAGTATAGATCTTTTTACGCAGGGCCAGCGGGATACGCAGTATTTT.

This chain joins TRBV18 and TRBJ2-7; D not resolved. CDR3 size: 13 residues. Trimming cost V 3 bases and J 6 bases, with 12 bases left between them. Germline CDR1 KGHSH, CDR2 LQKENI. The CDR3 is CASSPEGPIEQYF. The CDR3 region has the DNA TGTGCCAGCTCACCGGAAGGTCCCATCGAGCAGTACTTC.

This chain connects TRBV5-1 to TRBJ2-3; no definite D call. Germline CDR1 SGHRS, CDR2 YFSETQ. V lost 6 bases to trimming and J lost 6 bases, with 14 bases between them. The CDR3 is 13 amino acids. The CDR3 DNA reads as TGCGCCAGCACCGTGAGTTCGTCTGATACGCAGTATTTT. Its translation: CASTVSSSDTQYF.

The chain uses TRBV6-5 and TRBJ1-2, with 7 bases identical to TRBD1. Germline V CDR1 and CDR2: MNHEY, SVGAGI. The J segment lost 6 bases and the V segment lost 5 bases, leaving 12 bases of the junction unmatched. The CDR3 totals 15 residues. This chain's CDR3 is CASSNKPTGLNGYTF. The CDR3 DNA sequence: TGTGCCAGCAGTAACAAACCGACAGGGCTAAATGGCTACACCTTC.

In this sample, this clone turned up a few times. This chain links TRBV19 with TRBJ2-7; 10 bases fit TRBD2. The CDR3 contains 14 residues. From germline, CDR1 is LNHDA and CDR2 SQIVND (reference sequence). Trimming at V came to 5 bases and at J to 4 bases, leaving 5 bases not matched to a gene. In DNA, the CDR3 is TGTGCCAGTAGTGTACTAGCGGGATATTACGAGCAGTACTTC. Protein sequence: CASSVLAGYYEQYF.

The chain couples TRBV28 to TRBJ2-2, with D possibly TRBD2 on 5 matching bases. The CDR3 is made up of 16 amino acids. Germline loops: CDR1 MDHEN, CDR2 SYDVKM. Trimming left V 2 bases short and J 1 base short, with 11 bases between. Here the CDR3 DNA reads TGTGCCAGCAGTTTAGGCCCCCGGGGGAACACCGGGGAGCTGTTTTTT. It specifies CASSLGPRGNTGELFF.

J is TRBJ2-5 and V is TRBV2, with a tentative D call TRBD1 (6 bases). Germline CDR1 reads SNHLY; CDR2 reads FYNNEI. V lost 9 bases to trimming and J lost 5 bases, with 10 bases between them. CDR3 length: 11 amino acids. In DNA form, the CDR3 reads TGTGCCAGTAGACAGGAGGAGACCCAGTACTTC. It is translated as CASRQEETQYF.